This T cell receptor (beta chain) was recorded in a study of control samples from healthy donors and cancer patients (dated by TCRdb to about 2020). Library preparation used the immunoSEQ multiplex PCR assay. TCRdb retrieved this table from immuneACCESS and kept in-frame rearrangements only. Not all clones are present; in checked studies, unresolved V genes account for under half, and no reason is known for the remainder. The sample table lists about 120,000 clones, almost 95% of them with a count of one. The top ten clonotypes cover around 0.6% of the sample. From cysteine to phenylalanine, the CDR3 is 13 amino acids long. Only the CDR3 part of the read is kept: 39 bases, read in frame from the first base. CDR1 is given as SGHTS and CDR2 as YDEGEE, both from the germline V gene. V is shortened by 2 bases, J by 7 bases, and the region joining them spans 10 bases. Points on this clone: The clone's antigen remains unknown. No clone much larger than this one lies a single base away; base qualities are absent.

Input material: PBMCs. The rearranged chain carries TRBV5-8 and TRBJ1-5; a weak D assignment points to TRBD1 (5 bases agree). The TCR was taken from a man at least 80 years old with head and neck cancer. This receptor has the CDR3 CASSFGGGQPQHF. At the DNA level, the sequence is TGTGCCAGCAGCTTTGGGGGAGGGCAGCCCCAGCATTTT.